The 2 T cell receptor beta chains reported below all come from one sample, sequenced in a study of blood T cell repertoires in COVID-19. Profiled with immunoSEQ multiplex PCR; TCRdb holds only in-frame clones, not every one. The sample carries more than 200,000 clones, about 87% recorded once. Material: peripheral blood. These receptors all come from a man between 65 and 79 years old with acute or convalescent COVID-19.

With respect to this clone: At one end, the junction sequence differs from germline, possibly due to a read error. The chain has TRBV27 and TRBJ2-7, with D perhaps TRBD2 (6 bases). Germline assignment: CDR1 MNHEY and CDR2 SMNVEV (reference sequence). The length of the CDR3 is 11 residues. For the CDR3, the DNA is TGTGCCACCAGATTGGGCGGGGAGCAGACCTTC. Protein sequence: CATRLGGEQTF.

The V call is TRBV7-2, the J call TRBJ2-1; D is undetermined. The length of the CDR3 is 15 residues. Germline lookup yields CDR1 SGHTA and CDR2 FQGNSA. Between the trimmed V and J ends, which lost 2 bases and 3 bases, there was a span of 11 bases. The CDR3 DNA sequence: TGTGCCAGCAGCTTAAATGGTCAGGTCTACAATGAGCAGTTCTTC. It translates to CASSLNGQVYNEQFF.